These 32 T cell receptor beta chains share one sample of origin, sequenced in a study of human T cells and chemical hapten exposure. Using its own MiXCR run on the RACE reads, TCRdb lists one record per CDR3 protein. The data contain some 250,000 distinct CDR3 sequences, approximately 8% of them seen just once; the ten biggest clones take up 1.2%. Described time point: pre-sensitization, week 0. Indicated treatment: therapeutic diphenylcyclopropenone sensitization with weekly scalp DPC. The specimen was whole blood, collected in connection with sensitization to the hapten diphenylcyclopropenone (DPC). These receptors all come from a man aged 18 to 30 with alopecia areata. Some clones in this sample may be carry-over from other donors' samples.

In this sample, this clonotype turned up many times. This chain joins TRBV12-3 or TRBV12-4 and TRBJ2-1; TRBD1 is a possible D gene (6 bases). CDR3 size: 15 residues. The V end lost 5 bases, the J end lost 6 bases, and 17 bases lay between the germline ends. CDR3 protein: CASSLPGQGFNEQFF. In DNA form, the CDR3 reads TGTGCCAGCAGTCTCCCCGGGCAGGGGTTCAATGAGCAGTTCTTC.

V is TRBV6-6 and J is TRBJ1-3; D not certain. The CDR3 spans 12 residues. Germline V gives CDR1 MNHNY, CDR2 SVGAGI (reference sequence). Trimming removed 7 bases at V and 0 bases at J, with 4 bases between. The CDR3 sequence is CASTSSGNTIYF. The CDR3 nucleotides are TGTGCCAGCACCAGCTCTGGAAACACCATATATTTT.

This clonotype was detected a few times. This CDR3 is CASSQLLHQPQHF. DNA for the CDR3: TGCGCCAGCAGCCAACTTCTCCACCAGCCCCAGCATTTT. The chain combines TRBV4-3 with TRBJ1-5, with D unresolved. CDR1 is LGHNA, CDR2 YSLEER, per germline. Deletions cut 2 bases from V and 7 bases from J, with 9 bases between. The length of the CDR3 is 13 residues.

About this clonotype itself: The junction departs from the called germline gene at one end, perhaps through a read error. The chain has TRBV7-9 and TRBJ2-3; 11 bases align to TRBD1. The CDR3 contains 17 residues. Germline V gives CDR1 SEHNR, CDR2 FQNEAQ (reference sequence). The CDR3 loop is CASSVATGTGGTDTQYF. The DNA of the CDR3 is TGTGCCAGCAGCGTAGCTACCGGGACAGGGGGGACAGATACGCAGTATTTT.

The genes are TRBV11-2 and TRBJ2-3, with 7 bases that match TRBD1. The V and J ends lost 5 bases and 4 bases, in that order; junction bases with no gene match: 12. The length of the CDR3 is 16 residues. The germline gives CDR1 SGHAT, CDR2 FQNNGV. The CDR3 sequence is CASSPIEGALPDTQYF. Written as DNA, the CDR3 is TGTGCCAGCAGCCCTATCGAGGGGGCGCTTCCAGATACGCAGTATTTT.

This clonotype has just a few counts. The J gene is TRBJ2-2, the V gene TRBV11-3; D gene unclear. Germline lookup yields CDR1 SGHNT and CDR2 YENEEA. The CDR3 has 15 amino acids. Trimming stripped 5 bases from V and 6 bases from J, with 16 bases between. DNA for the CDR3: TGTGCCAGCAGCCCTTACCCGCTTCCTGCCGGGGAGCTGTTTTTT. Protein: CASSPYPLPAGELFF.

This clonotype showed up just a few times. This chain uses TRBV6-2 or TRBV6-3 with TRBJ2-7; D is ambiguous. V was cut by 2 bases and J by 0 bases, with 8 bases left in between. CDR3 size: 14 residues. Per germline, CDR1 MNHEY and CDR2 SVGEGT. The CDR3: CASSYGSSSYEQYV. The CDR3 coding sequence is TGTGCCAGCAGTTACGGCTCGAGCTCCTACGAGCAGTACGTC.

The chain combines TRBV5-1 with TRBJ1-1; TRBD1 aligns across 7 bases. The ends lost 4 bases at V and 4 bases at J; junction bases unmatched: 10. Per the germline V gene, CDR1 is SGHRS and CDR2 is YFSETQ. This CDR3 spans 15 amino acids. CDR3 DNA sequence: TGCGCCAGCAGCCCCGGTGGGGGACAGAGCACTGAAGCTTTCTTT. This gives the protein CASSPGGGQSTEAFF.

This clonotype was detected many times. V is TRBV18 and J is TRBJ1-6; no reliable D call. Deletions cut 2 bases from V and 5 bases from J, with 7 bases between. The length of the CDR3 is 14 residues. Germline CDR1 is KGHSH and CDR2 is LQKENI. The CDR3 loop is CASSPFGDNSPLHF. CDR3 DNA: TGTGCCAGCTCACCATTCGGGGATAATTCACCCCTCCACTTT.

This clonotype was detected ten times or more. The CDR3 spells CASSDRQGRNEQYV. CDR3 sequence (DNA): TGTGCCAGCAGTGACAGACAGGGGCGAAACGAGCAGTACGTC. The V gene is TRBV6-2 or TRBV6-3, the J gene TRBJ2-7, with 8 positions matching TRBD1. CDR1 and CDR2 (germline): MNHEY, SVGEGT. The CDR3 spans 14 residues. The trim removed 5 bases at V and 5 bases at J, leaving 8 bases unmatched.

The J gene is TRBJ2-1, the V gene TRBV20-1; 8 positions match TRBD1. The CDR3 contains 15 residues. Unmatched junction bases numbered 8, after V lost 4 bases and J lost 3 bases. Germline values: CDR1 DFQATT, CDR2 SNEGSKA (reference sequence). The CDR3 is CSAIGTGKGYNEQFF. As DNA, the CDR3 is TGCAGTGCTATAGGGACAGGCAAAGGCTACAATGAGCAGTTCTTC.

This clonotype has a handful of counts. The chain combines TRBV28 with TRBJ2-7; the match to TRBD1 covers 7 bases. Unmatched junction bases numbered 10, after V lost 8 bases and J lost 3 bases. The CDR3 extends over 14 amino acids. Germline CDR1 MDHEN, CDR2 SYDVKM. CDR3 protein: CASQTRQGRYEQYF. Written as DNA, the CDR3 is TGTGCCAGCCAAACCAGACAGGGACGCTACGAGCAGTACTTC.

This clonotype has ten or more counts. The gene calls are TRBV4-1 and TRBJ2-1; 9 bases are a match to TRBD1. The CDR3 is made up of 16 amino acids. From germline, CDR1 is MGHRA and CDR2 YSYEKL. The V segment lost 1 base and the J segment 4 bases; nucleotides outside the gene matches: 5. CDR3 DNA sequence: TGCGCCAGCAGCCAAGGGGTCGGGACAGGGTACAATGAGCAGTTCTTC. Its protein product is CASSQGVGTGYNEQFF.

A few counts support this clonotype. The chain is built from TRBV6-2 or TRBV6-3 and TRBJ2-2; tentative D call: TRBD2 (6 bases). The CDR3 has 19 residues. Looked up from germline, CDR1 is MNHEY and CDR2 is SVGEGT. V lost 4 bases and J lost 5, with 26 bases in between. The CDR3 DNA sequence: TGTGCCAGCAGTTCAACTCCAAAAATGGCGGGACCACCTACCGGGGAGCTGTTTTTT. Translating it yields CASSSTPKMAGPPTGELFF.

The chain joins TRBV6-5 to TRBJ2-5; D tentatively fits TRBD1 or TRBD2 (6 bases each). Germline loops: CDR1 MNHEY, CDR2 SVGAGI. The CDR3 consists of 14 residues. V lost 0 bases to trimming and J lost 5 bases, with 10 bases between them. DNA for the CDR3: TGTGCCAGCAGTTACTCGGGGGGCCTTGAGACCCAGTACTTC. It is translated as CASSYSGGLETQYF.

This clonotype was picked up a small number of times. The V and J genes are TRBV2 and TRBJ1-6; unclear D gene. The CDR3 is 15 residues long. Germline lookup yields CDR1 SNHLY and CDR2 FYNNEI. The V and J ends lost 2 bases and 6 bases respectively, with 11 bases between them. The DNA of the CDR3 is TGTGCCAGCAGTGAACGGATATCATCTAATTCACCCCTCCACTTT. This translates into CASSERISSNSPLHF.

V gene TRBV6-2 or TRBV6-3 combines with J gene TRBJ2-3; D perhaps matches TRBD2 (5 bases). Germline V gene data show CDR1 as MNHEY and CDR2 as SVGEGT. V was cut by 8 bases and J by 8 bases, with 20 bases left in between. This CDR3 is 14 amino acids long. The CDR3 spells CASGGTGVVSTQYF. The CDR3 nucleotides read TGTGCCAGCGGCGGAACCGGGGTCGTGAGTACGCAGTATTTT.

The V call is TRBV4-1, the J call TRBJ2-1, with TRBD2 as a possible D gene (5 bases). V was cut by 1 base and J by 6 bases, with 19 bases left in between. Per germline, CDR1 MGHRA and CDR2 YSYEKL. This CDR3 is built from 17 residues. Here the CDR3 reads CASSQGGIAPRSNEQFF. The CDR3 DNA is TGCGCCAGCAGCCAAGGCGGAATAGCGCCGCGGTCCAATGAGCAGTTCTTC.

The chain employs TRBV27 and TRBJ2-7; 8 bases align to TRBD1. Germline-derived CDR1 and CDR2 are MNHEY and SMNVEV (reference sequence). V lost 1 base and J lost 1; bases outside the gene matches: 3. The CDR3 is 15 residues long. CDR3 region: CASSLWQGASYEQYF. The CDR3 coding sequence is TGTGCCAGCAGTTTATGGCAGGGGGCATCCTACGAGCAGTACTTC.

The chain joins TRBV6-6 to TRBJ1-5, with D possibly matching TRBD1 (5 bases). Trimming removed 3 bases at V and 5 bases at J, with 23 bases between. This CDR3 has 18 residues. The V gene's germline CDR1 is MNHNY and CDR2 SVGAGI (reference sequence). CDR3 coding DNA: TGTGCCAGCAGTTATGGGGACGGAGGGCTACATAGGGATCAGCCCCAGCATTTT. Translated, it gives CASSYGDGGLHRDQPQHF.

This clonotype occurred a few times. The rearrangement joins TRBV27 to TRBJ1-5, with TRBD1 identical over 8 bases. V shed 4 bases, J shed 5 bases, and the junction held 7 bases outside the gene matches. Germline CDR1 is MNHEY and CDR2 is SMNVEV (reference sequence). CDR3 length: 15 amino acids. The CDR3 sequence is CASSSDRVTDQPQHF. CDR3 nucleotides: TGTGCCAGCAGTTCGGACAGGGTAACGGATCAGCCCCAGCATTTT.

This clonotype was detected a few times. V is TRBV3-1 and J is TRBJ1-1, with no clear D. V dropped 3 bases and J dropped 1 base, with 9 bases sitting between them. Germline lookup yields CDR1 LGHDT and CDR2 YNNKEL (reference sequence). The CDR3 spans 14 residues. The CDR3 here is CASSQGNRNTEAFF. The CDR3 DNA reads as TGTGCCAGCAGCCAGGGGAACCGGAACACTGAAGCTTTCTTT.

This clonotype was recorded a few times. The chain links TRBV18 to TRBJ2-2; D is unresolved. Trimming removed 5 bases at V and 0 bases at J, with 10 bases between. Germline CDR1 reads KGHSH; CDR2 reads LQKENI. The CDR3 is 15 residues long. The CDR3 spells CASSWADANTGELFF. DNA for the CDR3: TGTGCCAGCTCATGGGCGGACGCGAACACCGGGGAGCTGTTTTTT.

The table lists this clonotype with a few counts. This chain joins TRBV27 and TRBJ2-1; tentative D call: TRBD2 (6 bases). The CDR3 contains 11 residues. Per the germline V gene, CDR1 is MNHEY and CDR2 is SMNVEV (reference sequence). V was pared by 6 bases and J by 8 bases, with 8 bases between. The CDR3 DNA is TGTGCCAGCAGCCGGAGGGATGAGCAGTTCTTC. This gives the protein CASSRRDEQFF.

There are a few counts of this clonotype. This chain uses TRBV10-3 with TRBJ1-5; D gene ambiguous. The CDR3 has 16 residues. With 0 bases removed from V and 1 base from J, the gap between germline ends came to 10 bases. From germline, CDR1 is ENHRY and CDR2 SYGVKD. This chain's CDR3 is CAISESVPDSNQPQHF. The CDR3 coding sequence is TGTGCCATCAGTGAGTCGGTTCCCGACAGCAATCAGCCCCAGCATTTT.

This clonotype was detected ten times or more. J is TRBJ2-2 and V is TRBV7-9; D call uncertain. Germline loops: CDR1 SEHNR, CDR2 FQNEAQ (reference sequence). The CDR3 runs 14 residues. Trimming stripped 3 bases from V and 6 bases from J, with 11 bases between. The CDR3 here is CASSLDGDSGELFF. For the CDR3, the DNA is TGTGCCAGCAGCTTGGATGGGGATTCCGGGGAGCTGTTTTTT.

In its sample, this clonotype was seen a few times. The rearrangement joins TRBV11-2 to TRBJ2-5; TRBD2 might be the D (5 bases). Trimming cost V 5 bases and J 1 base, with 11 bases left between them. Germline CDR1 is SGHAT and CDR2 is FQNNGV. This CDR3 is 14 amino acids long. This CDR3 is CASSIGGSQETQYF. The DNA for the CDR3 is TGTGCCAGCAGCATTGGCGGGTCCCAAGAGACCCAGTACTTC.

This clonotype was seen repeatedly, ten times or more. The rearrangement uses TRBV2 and TRBJ2-4, with 8 bases identical to TRBD1. The V gene end was trimmed by 8 bases and the J gene end by 0 bases; junction bases not matched to a gene: 6. The CDR3 spans 15 residues. CDR1 SNHLY and CDR2 FYNNEI come from the germline V gene. The CDR3 loop reads CASQKDRVAKNIQYF. In DNA form, the CDR3 reads TGTGCCAGCCAAAAGGACAGGGTAGCCAAAAACATTCAGTACTTC.

This chain uses TRBV18 with TRBJ2-1; D uncertain. The CDR3 sequence is 11 residues long. V was clipped by 3 bases and J by 9 bases, with 6 bases between them. Germline V gene data show CDR1 as KGHSH and CDR2 as LQKENI. In DNA form, the CDR3 reads TGTGCCAGCTCACCGCAGAGTGAGCAGTTCTTC. It translates to CASSPQSEQFF. Full variable domain (rest looked up from reference TRBV18 and TRBJ2-1): NAGVMQNPRHLVRRRGQEARLRCSPMKGHSHVYWYRQLPEEGLKFMVYLQKENIIDESGMPKERFSAEFPKEGPSILRIQQVVRGDSAAYFCASSPQSEQFFGPGTRLTVL.

The V gene is TRBV29-1, the J gene TRBJ2-7, with a tentative D call TRBD2 (6 bases). V was shortened by 4 bases and J by 3 bases, with 13 bases between the two germline ends. The CDR3 runs to 13 residues. Germline V gives CDR1 SQVTM, CDR2 ANQGSEA. DNA of the CDR3: TGCAGCGTTGTTGGGGGGACCAACTACGAGCAGTACTTC. Its translation is CSVVGGTNYEQYF.

Only a few counts were recorded for this clonotype. This rearrangement joins TRBV12-3 or TRBV12-4 to TRBJ1-2; D unclear. V dropped 8 bases and J dropped 4 bases, with 17 bases sitting between them. The CDR3 sequence is 14 residues long. CDR3 nucleotide sequence: TGTGCCAGCGGCCTAAAACCGGGGTTCTATGGCTACACCTTC. Encoded protein: CASGLKPGFYGYTF.

This clonotype showed up just a few times. This chain links TRBV7-3 with TRBJ1-2; 10 positions match TRBD1. The CDR3 is made up of 18 amino acids. The germline V gene has CDR1 SGHTA and CDR2 FQGTGA. Unmatched junction bases numbered 16, after V lost 1 base and J lost 8 bases. CDR3 region: CASSLIRRAPDRGLGYTF. In nucleotides, the CDR3 is TGTGCCAGCAGCTTAATCCGAAGGGCTCCCGACAGGGGGCTCGGCTACACCTTC.